A single sample is the source of the 24 T cell receptor beta chains below, sequenced in a study of blood T cell repertoires in COVID-19. Only in-frame clones appear in the TCRdb table, and some are missing; sequencing was by immunoSEQ multiplex PCR. The sample lists 310,000 or so clones, around 85% occurring once. Sequencing was performed on peripheral blood. Receptor source: a woman in her twenties or thirties who had recovered from COVID-19.

In DNA form, the CDR3 reads TGCGCCAGCAGCAGGGACTTGGGGGGCTACACCTTC. It is translated as CASSRDLGGYTF. This chain links TRBV5-1 with TRBJ1-2; the D gene is possibly TRBD1 (5 bases). The CDR3 runs to 12 residues. The germline CDR1 and CDR2 sequences are SGHRS and YFSETQ. V was clipped by 4 bases and J by 8 bases, with 12 bases between them.

This clone was recorded only once. The rearrangement joins TRBV12-5 to TRBJ2-3, with 12 bases lining up with TRBD1. The V gene's germline CDR1 is LGHNT and CDR2 FRNRAP. V lost 6 bases to trimming and J lost 4 bases; unmatched junction nucleotides: 14. This CDR3 comprises 18 residues. The CDR3 nucleotides read TGTGCTAGTGGGTCCCCCGGGACAGGGGGCAAGTACGCAGATACGCAGTATTTT. Amino acid sequence: CASGSPGTGGKYADTQYF.

The CDR3 DNA reads TGTGCCAGCAGTGAATCGCGGACAGGGTCCAACACTGAAGCTTTCTTT. This codes for CASSESRTGSNTEAFF. This chain links TRBV25-1 with TRBJ1-1; TRBD1 matches at 8 bases. CDR1 and CDR2 (germline): MGHDK, SYGVNS. This CDR3 has 16 amino acids. V was clipped by 1 base and J by 2 bases; unmatched bases: 6.

V usage is TRBV5-1 and J usage is TRBJ2-3; 14 bases align to TRBD2. Trimming took 6 bases from V and 2 from J; bases not matched to a gene: 14. The CDR3 is 19 amino acids. Per the germline V gene, CDR1 is SGHRS and CDR2 is YFSETQ. The CDR3 coding sequence is TGCGCCAGCACGGTGGGTCGACTAGCGGGAGGGCCCACCACAGATACGCAGTATTTT. It is translated as CASTVGRLAGGPTTDTQYF.

The chain has TRBV7-8 and TRBJ1-4; 7 bases align to TRBD1. The CDR3 has 16 residues. J gave up 4 bases and V 1 base, and 6 bases lay outside the gene matches. CDR1 and CDR2 (germline): SGHVS, FQNEAQ. The CDR3 protein is CASSLGRGFFNEKLFF. In DNA, the CDR3 is TGTGCCAGCAGCTTAGGCAGGGGGTTTTTTAATGAAAAACTGTTTTTT.

The chain has TRBV11-3 and TRBJ2-2, with a weak D call TRBD1 (6 bases). The CDR3 has 16 residues. Trimming took 2 bases from V and 4 from J, leaving 14 bases between them. Germline CDR1 is SGHNT and CDR2 is YENEEA. This chain's CDR3 is CASSLRTEPSTGELFF. CDR3 sequence (DNA): TGTGCCAGCAGCTTAAGGACAGAGCCCAGCACCGGGGAGCTGTTTTTT.

This chain joins TRBV5-6 and TRBJ2-3; D might be TRBD2 (6 bases). Germline assignment: CDR1 SGHDT and CDR2 YYEEEE. The CDR3 runs to 17 residues. The germline V and J ends were trimmed by 0 bases and 2 bases, with 16 bases remaining between them. CDR3 protein: CASSLAGFAGNTDTQYF. In DNA form, the CDR3 reads TGTGCCAGCAGCTTGGCCGGGTTTGCGGGGAACACAGATACGCAGTATTTT.

V gene TRBV11-2 combines with J gene TRBJ1-1, with a tentative D call TRBD1 (5 bases). V was pared by 8 bases and J by 1 base, with 11 bases between. The length of the CDR3 is 13 residues. CDR1 is SGHAT, CDR2 FQNNGV, per germline. The CDR3 is CASASGGNTEAFF. Written as DNA, the CDR3 is TGTGCCAGCGCCTCCGGGGGGAACACTGAAGCTTTCTTT.

The chain is built from TRBV5-1 and TRBJ2-2; D uncertain. This CDR3 has 15 residues. Trimming removed 3 bases at V and 7 bases at J, with 16 bases between. From germline, CDR1 is SGHRS and CDR2 YFSETQ. Here the CDR3 reads CASSSVSSNYGELFF. The CDR3 bases are TGCGCCAGCAGCTCGGTAAGTAGCAATTACGGGGAGCTGTTTTTT.

V and J are TRBV28 and TRBJ2-2; no clear D. Germline V lookup: CDR1 MDHEN, CDR2 SYDVKM. With 3 bases removed from V and 1 base from J, the gap between germline ends came to 9 bases. The CDR3 contains 15 residues. The CDR3 region has the DNA TGTGCCAGCAGTTTTAACAGATGGAACACCGGGGAGCTGTTTTTT. It is translated as CASSFNRWNTGELFF.

The chain links TRBV6-5 to TRBJ1-2; D is unresolved. The CDR3 is made up of 16 amino acids. Germline V CDR1 and CDR2: MNHEY, SVGAGI. V was pared by 2 bases and J by 0 bases, with 13 bases between. CDR3 in amino acids: CASSYLPFDTNYGYTF. The CDR3 DNA reads as TGTGCCAGCAGTTACCTACCATTCGACACTAACTATGGCTACACCTTC.

The chain recombines TRBV6-5 with TRBJ2-5; TRBD1 is a possible D gene (6 bases). The CDR3 length is 16 residues. Per germline, CDR1 MNHEY and CDR2 SVGAGI. Trimming stripped 0 bases from V and 2 bases from J, with 13 bases between. The CDR3 sequence is CASSYSGRGKQETQYF. In DNA, the CDR3 is TGTGCCAGCAGTTACTCGGGAAGGGGGAAGCAAGAGACCCAGTACTTC.

The chain joins TRBV11-2 to TRBJ2-7; D is possibly TRBD2 (7 bases). V was trimmed by 7 bases and J by 4 bases, leaving 17 bases between them. The V gene's germline CDR1 is SGHAT and CDR2 FQNNGV. The CDR3 spans 14 residues. CDR3 sequence reads: CASKKGGRRYEQYF. CDR3 sequence (DNA): TGTGCCAGCAAAAAGGGGGGGAGACGGTACGAGCAGTACTTC.

The rearrangement links TRBV7-2 to TRBJ1-2; D not certain. The CDR3 has 13 amino acids. Germline V CDR1 and CDR2: SGHTA, FQGNSA. The V end was cut by 3 bases, the J end by 5 bases, with 10 bases between. The CDR3 DNA follows: TGTGCCAGCAGCTTGGGCGGGCAATATGGCTACACCTTC. Translating it yields CASSLGGQYGYTF.

The V and J genes are TRBV9 and TRBJ2-3, with 8 bases that match TRBD1. CDR3 size: 14 residues. Germline CDR1 reads SGDLS; CDR2 reads YYNGEE. J was trimmed by 4 bases and V by 3 bases; bases with no gene match: 4. CDR3 residues: CASSAGQGPDTQYF. DNA for the CDR3: TGTGCCAGCAGCGCAGGACAGGGCCCAGATACGCAGTATTTT.

This clone showed up just once. The chain couples TRBV7-6 to TRBJ1-3; D gene uncertain. Trimming removed 5 bases at V and 0 bases at J, with 11 bases between. There are 15 residues in the CDR3. Germline-derived CDR1 and CDR2 are SGHVS and FNYEAQ. CDR3 protein: CASSLPWASGNTIYF. The CDR3, as DNA: TGTGCCAGCAGCCTCCCGTGGGCCTCTGGAAACACCATATATTTT.

The genes are TRBV2 and TRBJ1-2; D remains unclear. Germline CDR1 and CDR2: SNHLY and FYNNEI. The germline V and J ends were trimmed by 8 bases and 3 bases, with 13 bases remaining between them. The CDR3 runs to 13 residues. The CDR3 spells CASADPGDYGYTF. The CDR3 nucleotides read TGTGCCAGCGCGGATCCTGGTGACTATGGCTACACCTTC.

The CDR3 DNA sequence: TGCAGCGTTGTTCGGGGGTGGGCCGAGACCCAGTACTTC. Protein product: CSVVRGWAETQYF. J is TRBJ2-5 and V is TRBV29-1; a weak D match, TRBD2 (6 bases). The ends were cut back, 4 bases at V and 5 bases at J, with 14 bases in the middle. From germline, CDR1 is SQVTM and CDR2 ANQGSEA. There are 13 residues in the CDR3.

The genes are TRBV7-9 and TRBJ1-1, with 7 positions matching TRBD1. This CDR3 contains 14 residues. Germline V gene data show CDR1 as SEHNR and CDR2 as FQNEAQ (reference sequence). Germline trimming cut 0 bases from V and 5 bases from J; bases unmatched to any gene: 3. CDR3 coding DNA: TGTGCCAGCAGCTTAGCAGGGGGCAAAACTGAAGCTTTCTTT. Its translation: CASSLAGGKTEAFF.

The V gene is TRBV20-1, the J gene TRBJ2-7, with a weak D call TRBD1 (6 bases). The length of the CDR3 is 13 residues. V was pared by 3 bases and J by 3 bases, with 12 bases between. The germline gives CDR1 DFQATT, CDR2 SNEGSKA (reference sequence). The CDR3 spells CSASRRGIYEQYF. The DNA of the CDR3 is TGCAGTGCTAGTCGCAGGGGTATCTACGAGCAGTACTTC.

The gene calls are TRBV24-1 and TRBJ1-2, with 8 positions matching TRBD1. Per the germline V gene, CDR1 is KGHDR and CDR2 is SFDVKD. Trimming at V came to 9 bases and at J to 1 base, leaving 9 bases not matched to a gene. This CDR3 has 15 residues. CDR3 amino acids: CATEGTGERNYGYTF. Written as DNA, the CDR3 is TGTGCCACCGAGGGGACAGGCGAACGTAACTATGGCTACACCTTC.

The chain uses TRBV6-1 and TRBJ1-5; D remains ambiguous. This CDR3 has 14 amino acids. Germline CDR1 and CDR2: MNHNS and SASEGT. V gave up 3 bases and J gave up 7 bases, with 13 bases separating them. CDR3 nucleotide sequence: TGTGCCAGCAGTGAGTCGCGGGTGCTGCAGCCCCAGCATTTT. Its translation: CASSESRVLQPQHF.

The chain has TRBV6-2 or TRBV6-3 and TRBJ2-3, with 11 bases that match TRBD1. This CDR3 region has 14 residues. Trimming removed 5 bases from V and 7 bases from J; junction bases left unmatched: 5. Germline V gene data show CDR1 as MNHEY and CDR2 as SVGEGT. This chain's CDR3 is CASSVDRGRYTQYF. The CDR3 nucleotides are TGTGCCAGCAGTGTGGACAGGGGGCGGTATACGCAGTATTTT.

The J gene is TRBJ1-2, the V gene TRBV25-1, with no clear D. V lost 1 base and J lost 5, with 8 bases in between. There are 13 residues in the CDR3. Germline lookup yields CDR1 MGHDK and CDR2 SYGVNS. CDR3 DNA sequence: TGTGCCAGCAGTGAATCGGGTTTATATGGCTACACCTTC. It specifies CASSESGLYGYTF.